Listed here are 7 T cell receptor beta chains from one sample, sequenced in a study of cytomegalovirus exposure and HLA in healthy donors. The repertoire was sequenced with immunoSEQ multiplex PCR; TCRdb's copy has only in-frame clones and lacks some. The sample consists of 250,000 or so clones, 90% of them appearing once. The sample consisted of PBMCs. All receptors derive from a young woman in good health and CMV-seronegative.

The chain recombines TRBV6-1 with TRBJ1-2, with D possibly TRBD1 on 5 matching bases. This CDR3 has 13 amino acids. CDR1 and CDR2 from the germline V gene are MNHNS and SASEGT. Trimming left V 7 bases short and J 7 bases short, with 16 bases between. CDR3 residues: CASIKQGVVGYTF. The CDR3, as DNA: TGTGCCAGCATCAAACAAGGGGTAGTTGGCTACACCTTC.

This clone appeared a few times. The V and J genes are TRBV4-3 and TRBJ2-3; tentatively, D is TRBD2 (5 bases). Germline V gene data show CDR1 as LGHNA and CDR2 as YSLEER. CDR3 length equals 17 residues. Trimming cost V 0 bases and J 0 bases, with 13 bases left between them. The CDR3 nucleotides are TGCGCCAGCAGCCAAGATCTGGCGGGCCAAAGCACAGATACGCAGTATTTT. It translates to CASSQDLAGQSTDTQYF.

This clone was seen once. The J gene is TRBJ2-1, the V gene TRBV7-9; 8 nucleotides line up with TRBD1. Trimming removed 6 bases from V and 3 bases from J; junction bases left unmatched: 1. The CDR3 is made up of 13 amino acids. The germline CDR1 and CDR2 sequences are SEHNR and FQNEAQ (reference sequence). The CDR3 DNA follows: TGTGCCAGCAGTACAGGGGGCTACAATGAGCAGTTCTTC. Protein: CASSTGGYNEQFF. The full variable domain, rest sourced from reference TRBV7-9 and TRBJ2-1, is DTGVSQNPRHKITKRGQNVTFRCDPISEHNRLYWYRQTLGQGPEFLTYFQNEAQLEKSRLLSDRFSAERPKGSFSTLEIQRTEQGDSAMYLCASSTGGYNEQFFGPGTRLTVL.

In regard to this clone: Other DNA sequences in this sample translate to the same CDR3. CDR3 sequence (DNA): TGTGCCAGCAGCTTAGGGGACAGCTCCTACGAGCAGTACTTC. Protein: CASSLGDSSYEQYF. The J gene is TRBJ2-7, the V gene TRBV13; a possible D gene is TRBD1 (6 bases). Trimming removed 0 bases from V and 0 bases from J, with 6 bases in between. The CDR3 extends over 14 amino acids. The germline CDR1 and CDR2 sequences are PRHDT and FYEKMQ (reference sequence). The entire variable domain, with the rest obtained from reference TRBV13 and TRBJ2-7, is as follows: AAGVIQSPRHLIKEKRETATLKCYPIPRHDTVYWYQQGPGQDPQFLISFYEKMQSDKGSIPDRFSAQQFSDYHSELNMSSLELGDSALYFCASSLGDSSYEQYFGPGTRLTVT.

The genes are TRBV2 and TRBJ2-3, with D hard to call. Germline V gives CDR1 SNHLY, CDR2 FYNNEI. There are 18 residues in the CDR3. Trimming stripped 1 base from V and 0 bases from J, with 17 bases between. CDR3 nucleotide sequence: TGTGCCAGCAGTGAAGGGGCCCGTAAAGTCCCTAGCACAGATACGCAGTATTTT. This translates into CASSEGARKVPSTDTQYF.

In this sample, this clone turned up once. The chain links TRBV6-6 to TRBJ1-1; D is ambiguous. From germline, CDR1 is MNHNY and CDR2 SVGAGI (reference sequence). The CDR3 sequence is 12 residues long. V lost 2 bases to trimming and J lost 2 bases, with 3 bases between them. The CDR3 DNA is TGTGCCAGCAGTTACCCAAACACTGAAGCTTTCTTT. As protein: CASSYPNTEAFF.

This chain joins TRBV28 and TRBJ1-5; the D gene is possibly TRBD1 (6 bases). The CDR3 spans 13 residues. Trimming pared 8 bases from V and 3 bases from J, leaving 11 bases between. Per the germline V gene, CDR1 is MDHEN and CDR2 is SYDVKM. CDR3 region: CASERGANQPQHF. The CDR3, as DNA: TGTGCCAGCGAGCGGGGGGCCAATCAGCCCCAGCATTTT.